The sequence of this TCR beta chain was determined in a study of graft-versus-host responses after intestinal transplantation. Study at large: In this cohort, recipients had multivisceral, liver-intestinal, or isolated intestinal transplants. The study gave all recipients anti-thymocyte globulin induction, then tacrolimus and steroids for 2 to 3 years.

The V gene's germline CDR1 is SGHRS and CDR2 YFSETQ. The V gene end was trimmed by 4 bases and the J gene end by 0 bases; junction bases not matched to a gene: 4. The CDR3 length is 14 residues. Sequencing was performed with immunoSEQ multiplex PCR; in TCRdb, only in-frame clones are kept and a portion is missing. The data contain 80,000 to 100,000 clones, 80% to 85% of them singletons. About this clone itself: Its antigen is unidentified.

The chain recombines TRBV5-1 with TRBJ2-7, with 7 bases lining up with TRBD2. The source material was unstimulated CD8+ T cells sorted from spleen or lymph node cells, sampled before intestinal transplant. The receptor's source is a human donor who received an intestinal transplant. The CDR3 loop is CASSLGGFSYEQYF. The CDR3 DNA follows: TGCGCCAGCAGCCTCGGGGGGTTCTCCTACGAGCAGTACTTC.